The T cell receptor beta chain described here comes from a study of regulatory T cells in long-lasting Graves disease. This clonotype came up a few times. Building the TCR beta libraries relied on iRepertoire HTBI primers, and CDR3 regions underwent Arm-PCR. TCRdb re-derived calls from the multiplex PCR reads in MiXCR, one entry per CDR3 protein. The repertoire holds hundreds of thousands of distinct CDR3 sequences, with roughly 21% as singletons. Time point of the sample: persistent/refractory GD, antithyroid drugs over 5 years with positive TRAb. Generation of the TCR library employed RNA extracted from PBMCs. The germline V gene encodes CDR1 LNHDA and CDR2 SQIVND (reference sequence). This CDR3 is built from 14 residues. Deletions cut 3 bases from V and 3 bases from J, with 11 bases between.

This sequence joins TRBV19 and TRBJ2-5; D unclear. Sequences were derived from peripheral blood mononuclear cells (PBMCs), sampled when the disease was refractory, from a patient treated with antithyroid drugs. The receptor's source is a female donor with Graves disease. The CDR3 region is CASSIASGKETQYF. The CDR3 DNA reads as TGTGCCAGTAGTATTGCGAGTGGGAAAGAGACCCAGTACTTC. The whole variable domain, filled in from reference TRBV19 and TRBJ2-5, reads DGGITQSPKYLFRKEGQNVTLSCEQNLNHDAMYWYRQDPGQGLRLIYYSQIVNDFQKGDIAEGYSVSREKKESFPLTVTSAQKNPTAFYLCASSIASGKETQYFGPGTRLLVL.